The following is a T cell receptor (beta chain) sequence with its context. The antigen is not known. The CDR3 loop spans 15 amino acids. V lost 5 bases and J lost 4; bases outside the gene matches: 8. CDR1 LNHDA and CDR2 SQIVND come from the germline V gene (reference sequence). Only in-frame clones appear in the TCRdb table, and some are missing; sequencing was by immunoSEQ multiplex PCR. The sample records 110,000 to 150,000 clones, approximately 94% being singletons. These data originate in a study of cytomegalovirus exposure and HLA in healthy donors. Separation from the approximately 710-subject first cohort characterized the 120-subject validation cohort, to which the donors belonged. Broader study findings: In the 95 to 150 validation repertoires, about 94% of cluster scores exceeded 0, per a later analysis. Accounts indicate the classifier identified cytomegalovirus status with strong specificity and sensitivity.

This TCR was recovered from a young man in good health and CMV-seropositive. The material sequenced was PBMCs. The gene calls are TRBV19 and TRBJ1-5; 7 bases map to TRBD1. The CDR3 nucleotides read TGTGCCAGTAGTCCACGGACAGGCAAAAATCAGCCCCAGCATTTT. The encoded protein is CASSPRTGKNQPQHF.